These T cell receptor beta chains were read from a single sample in a study of blood T cell repertoires in COVID-19. The assay was immunoSEQ multiplex PCR, and TCRdb's table has in-frame clones only and misses some. The sample gives some 380,000 clones, roughly 88% of which show up once; 2% to 2.5% is in the top ten. Sequences were obtained from PBMCs or T cells enriched from blood (not recorded which). The receptors come from a woman aged 35 to 49 with acute COVID-19. CDR3s include the opening cysteine and the closing phenylalanine or tryptophan. A D gene is named only where the DNA matches it firmly. A clone size is listed for some rows: how often the clone was seen (once, few, many), or a class if it is expanded.

>TRBJ2-7|TRBD2|NA|TRBV10-3
TGTGCCATATCAGGGAGGGGAGCGGCTAGCCAACTGTCCTACGAGCAGTACTTC
CAISGRGAASQLSYEQYF
>TRBJ2-5|NA|NA|TRBV24-1
TGTGCCACCAGTCCCGGGACTTTAGCAGAGACCCAGTACTTC
CATSPGTLAETQYF
>TRBJ1-4|TRBD1|NA|TRBV30
TGTGCCTGGGGGTTTACAGGGGGCGTTGGGGAAAAACTGTTTTTT
CAWGFTGGVGEKLFF
>TRBJ2-5|NA|NA|TRBV29-1
TGCAGCGTCGCCCCCACCCGTCCCCGGGGAGAGACCCAGTACTTC
CSVAPTRPRGETQYF
>TRBJ1-1|NA|NA|TRBV9
TGTGCCAGCAGCGCTCAGGGGACTGAAGCTTTCTTT
CASSAQGTEAFF
>TRBJ1-6|NA|NA|TRBV7-9
TGTGCCAGCAGCTTACAGGGTAAATCACCCCTCCACTTT
CASSLQGKSPLHF
>TRBJ2-3|TRBD2|NA|TRBV13
TGTGCCAGCAGCTCGGGACTACAGACGCAGTATTTT
CASSSGLQTQYF
>TRBJ1-5|NA|once|TRBV27
TGTGCCAGCAGTTTATCGGCAGGGGATCAGCCCCAGCATTTT
CASSLSAGDQPQHF
>TRBJ1-6|NA|NA|TRBV2
TGTGCCAGCTCAGACAGTAATTCACCCCTCCACTTT
CASSDSNSPLHF
>TRBJ1-6|NA|NA|TRBV19
TGTGCCAGTGCAGAAAGCTCCTATAATTCACCCCTCCACTTT
CASAESSYNSPLHF
>TRBJ1-1|NA|NA|TRBV7-9
TGTGCCAGCAGCTTAGGAGGAAACGGGAACACTGAAGCTTTCTTT
CASSLGGNGNTEAFF
>TRBJ1-2|NA|NA|TRBV25-1
TGTGCCAGCTTGGACAGTTTCAATGGCTACACCTTC
CASLDSFNGYTF
>TRBJ2-7|TRBD2|NA|TRBV30
TGTGCCTGGAGGCGGGGGGCGGCGTACGAGCAGTACTTC
CAWRRGAAYEQYF
>TRBJ2-5|NA|NA|TRBV5-5
TGTGCCAGCAGTACCCGGCCGGGGAACCAAGAGACCCAGTACTTC
CASSTRPGNQETQYF
>TRBJ2-5|NA|NA|TRBV5-4
TGTGCCAGCAGCTTGGTTCACACCCAAGAGACCCAGTACTTC
CASSLVHTQETQYF
>TRBJ1-1|NA|NA|TRBV6-5
TGTGCCAGCAGTTTTGTCGGGCGGGGGCCTAACACTGAAGCTTTCTTT
CASSFVGRGPNTEAFF
>TRBJ2-7|NA|NA|TRBV20-1
TGCAGTGCTAGTGGGCGGCGGGGTTCCTACGAGCAGTACTTC
CSASGRRGSYEQYF